This TCR beta chain stems from a study of siplizumab effects on memory and regulatory T cells. Data came from immunoSEQ multiplex PCR; TCRdb stores just in-frame clones and leaves some out. The sample includes roughly 120,000 clones, 92% of them seen just once. This clone was observed a single time. The CDR3 covers 14 residues. The V end lost 4 bases, the J end lost 2 bases, and 11 bases lay between the germline ends. The V gene's germline CDR1 is SNHLY and CDR2 FYNNEI. The receptor was derived from a human donor in good health. Sequences were obtained from CD4+ T cells sorted from blood. This chain joins TRBV2 and TRBJ1-2, with D unclear. CDR3 residues: CASSALETNYGYTF. CDR3 nucleotides: TGTGCCAGCAGTGCCCTCGAGACAAACTATGGCTACACCTTC. Variable domain in full (rest from reference TRBV2 and TRBJ1-2): EPEVTQTPSHQVTQMGQEVILRCVPISNHLYFYWYRQILGQKVEFLVSFYNNEISEKSEIFDDQFSVERPDGSNFTLKIRSTKLEDSAMYFCASSALETNYGYTFGSGTRLTVV.